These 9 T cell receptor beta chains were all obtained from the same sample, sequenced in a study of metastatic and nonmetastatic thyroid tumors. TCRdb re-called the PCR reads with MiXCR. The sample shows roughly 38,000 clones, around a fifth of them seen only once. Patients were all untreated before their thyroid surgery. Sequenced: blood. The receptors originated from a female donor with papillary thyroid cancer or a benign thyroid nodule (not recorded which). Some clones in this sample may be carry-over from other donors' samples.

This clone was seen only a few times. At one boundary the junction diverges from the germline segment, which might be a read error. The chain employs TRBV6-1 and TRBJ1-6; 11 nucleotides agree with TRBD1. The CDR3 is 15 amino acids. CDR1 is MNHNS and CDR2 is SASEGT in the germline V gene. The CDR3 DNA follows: TGTGACAGCAGTGGACAGGGGGCGGGGGCTTCACCCATCCACTTT. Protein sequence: CDSSGQGAGASPIHF.

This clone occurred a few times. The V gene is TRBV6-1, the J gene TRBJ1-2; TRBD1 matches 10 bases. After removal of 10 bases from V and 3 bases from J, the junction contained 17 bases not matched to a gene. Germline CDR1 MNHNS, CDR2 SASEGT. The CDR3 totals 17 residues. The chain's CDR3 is CATHRDRGLIIDYGYTF. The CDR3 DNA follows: TGTGCCACTCACAGGGACAGGGGCTTGATCATTGACTATGGCTACACCTTC.

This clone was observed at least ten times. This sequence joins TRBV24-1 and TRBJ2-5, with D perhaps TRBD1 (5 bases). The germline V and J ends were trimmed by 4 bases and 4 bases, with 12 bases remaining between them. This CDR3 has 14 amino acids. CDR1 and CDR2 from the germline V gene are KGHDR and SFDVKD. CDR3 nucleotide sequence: TGTGCCACCAGTGACCTGACAGTTGGAGAGACCCAGTACTTC. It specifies CATSDLTVGETQYF.

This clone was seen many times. DNA of the CDR3: TGTGCCAGCAGACTCACCCCATCGGGGACCACAGATACGCAGTATTTT. Protein sequence: CASRLTPSGTTDTQYF. The rearrangement links TRBV7-2 to TRBJ2-3; D tentatively reads TRBD1 or TRBD2 (5 bases each). Germline V gene lookup returns CDR1 SGHTA and CDR2 FQGNSA. Between the trimmed V and J ends, which lost 6 bases and 2 bases, there was a span of 18 bases. The CDR3 is made up of 16 amino acids.

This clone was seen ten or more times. The CDR3 sequence: CASSVENGRQETQYF. CDR3 nucleotide sequence: TGTGCCAGCAGCGTAGAGAACGGTAGGCAAGAGACCCAGTACTTC. The V and J genes are TRBV9 and TRBJ2-5, with D uncertain. Germline lookup yields CDR1 SGDLS and CDR2 YYNGEE. V gave up 0 bases and J gave up 2 bases, with 11 bases separating them. This CDR3 region has 15 residues.

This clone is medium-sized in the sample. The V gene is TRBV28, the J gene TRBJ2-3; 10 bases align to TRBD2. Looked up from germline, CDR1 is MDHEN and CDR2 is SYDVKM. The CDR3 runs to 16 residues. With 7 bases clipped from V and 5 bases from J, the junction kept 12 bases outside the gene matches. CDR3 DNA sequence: TGTGCCAGCACCCAAATAGCGGGGGGCGAAGGAGATACGCAGTATTTT. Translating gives CASTQIAGGEGDTQYF.

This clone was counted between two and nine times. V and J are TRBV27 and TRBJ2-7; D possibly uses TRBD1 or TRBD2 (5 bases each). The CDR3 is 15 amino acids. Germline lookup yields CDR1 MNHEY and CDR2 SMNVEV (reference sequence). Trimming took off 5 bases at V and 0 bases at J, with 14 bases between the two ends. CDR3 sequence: CASSPWDGSSYEQYF. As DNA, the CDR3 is TGTGCCAGCAGTCCTTGGGACGGTAGCTCCTACGAGCAGTACTTC.

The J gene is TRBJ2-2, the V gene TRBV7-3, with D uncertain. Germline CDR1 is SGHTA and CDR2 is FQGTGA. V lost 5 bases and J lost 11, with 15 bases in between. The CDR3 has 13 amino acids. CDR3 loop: CASSPLRYGELFF. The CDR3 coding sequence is TGTGCCAGCAGCCCATTGCGGTACGGTGAGCTGTTTTTT.

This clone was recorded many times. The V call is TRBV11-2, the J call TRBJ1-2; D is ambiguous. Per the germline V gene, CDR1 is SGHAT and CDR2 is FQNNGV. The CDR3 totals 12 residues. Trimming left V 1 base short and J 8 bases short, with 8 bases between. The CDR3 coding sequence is TGTGCCAGCAGCTTAGCGGTCTGGGGCTACACCTTC. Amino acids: CASSLAVWGYTF.